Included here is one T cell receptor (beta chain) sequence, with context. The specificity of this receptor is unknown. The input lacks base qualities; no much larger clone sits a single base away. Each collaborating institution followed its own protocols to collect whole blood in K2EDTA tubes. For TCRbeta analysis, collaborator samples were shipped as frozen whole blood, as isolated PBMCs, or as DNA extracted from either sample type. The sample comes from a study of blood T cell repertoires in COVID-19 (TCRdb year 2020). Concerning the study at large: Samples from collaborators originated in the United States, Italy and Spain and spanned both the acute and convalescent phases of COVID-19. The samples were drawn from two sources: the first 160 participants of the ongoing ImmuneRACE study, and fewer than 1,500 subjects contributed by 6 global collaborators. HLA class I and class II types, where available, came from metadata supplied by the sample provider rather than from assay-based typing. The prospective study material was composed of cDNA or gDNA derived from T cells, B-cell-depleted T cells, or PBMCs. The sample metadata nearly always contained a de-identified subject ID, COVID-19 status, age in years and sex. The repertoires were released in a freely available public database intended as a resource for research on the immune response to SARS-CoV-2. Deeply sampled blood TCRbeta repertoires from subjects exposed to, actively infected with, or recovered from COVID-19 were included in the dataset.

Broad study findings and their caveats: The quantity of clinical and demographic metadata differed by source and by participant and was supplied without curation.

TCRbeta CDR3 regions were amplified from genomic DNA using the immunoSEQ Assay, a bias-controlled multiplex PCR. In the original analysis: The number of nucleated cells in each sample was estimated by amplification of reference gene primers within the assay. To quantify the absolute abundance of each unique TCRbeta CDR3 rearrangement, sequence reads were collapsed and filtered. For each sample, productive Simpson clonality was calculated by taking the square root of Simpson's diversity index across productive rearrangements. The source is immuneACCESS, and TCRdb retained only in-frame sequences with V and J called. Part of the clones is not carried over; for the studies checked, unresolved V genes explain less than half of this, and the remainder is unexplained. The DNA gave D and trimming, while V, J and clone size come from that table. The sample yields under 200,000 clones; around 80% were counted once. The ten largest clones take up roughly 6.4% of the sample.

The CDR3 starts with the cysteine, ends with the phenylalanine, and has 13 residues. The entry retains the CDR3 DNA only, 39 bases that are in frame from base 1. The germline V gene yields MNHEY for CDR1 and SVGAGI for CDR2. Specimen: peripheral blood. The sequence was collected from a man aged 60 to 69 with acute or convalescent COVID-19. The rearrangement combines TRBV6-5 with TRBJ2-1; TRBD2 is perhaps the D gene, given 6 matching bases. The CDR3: CASQRASYNEQFF. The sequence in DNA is TGTGCTAGTCAGCGGGCTAGTTACAATGAGCAGTTCTTC.